The table lists the clone carrying this T cell receptor beta chain with a count of one. The J segment lost 7 bases and the V segment lost 2 bases, leaving 7 bases of the junction unmatched. Germline V gene data show CDR1 as MGHRA and CDR2 as YSYEKL. The CDR3 extends over 15 amino acids. The sample comes from a study of CD8+ T cells in alopecia areata. Isolated RNA was reverse transcribed into cDNA used as the sequencing template. TCRdb's table, derived via immunoSEQ multiplex PCR, lists solely in-frame clones and lacks some. The table records fewer than 150,000 clones, approximately 52% of them present only once. Treatment here: oral pan-JAK inhibitor, 5-10 mg twice daily.

The chain carries TRBV4-1 and TRBJ1-4, with 7 bases lining up with TRBD1. The sequence was obtained from a human donor with alopecia areata. This specimen consisted of CD8+ T cells sorted from blood, obtained at week 4, from a patient treated with tofacitinib. DNA for the CDR3: TGCGCCAGCAGCCAACAGGGGGACGTAGCTGAAAAACTGTTTTTT. Its translation is CASSQQGDVAEKLFF.